Sequencing of this TCR beta chain was carried out in a study of early T cells in non-severe SARS-CoV-2 infection. One entry per CDR3 protein results from TCRdb running MiXCR on the 5' RACE reads. This sample has more than 80,000 distinct CDR3 sequences, with roughly an eighth found just once. Germline V gene sequence: CDR1 MDHEN, CDR2 SYDVKM. Unmatched junction bases numbered 1, after V lost 2 bases and J lost 3 bases. The CDR3 has 15 amino acids. This chain links TRBV28 with TRBJ1-6; 7 bases fit TRBD1. The source of this sequence is an adult who was a healthcare worker with PCR-confirmed SARS-CoV-2 infection or an uninfected control (not recorded which). Sequences were obtained from whole blood. The CDR3 sequence is CASSLGDSYNSPLHF. The CDR3 bases are TGTGCCAGCAGTTTAGGGGACAGCTATAATTCACCCCTCCACTTT.